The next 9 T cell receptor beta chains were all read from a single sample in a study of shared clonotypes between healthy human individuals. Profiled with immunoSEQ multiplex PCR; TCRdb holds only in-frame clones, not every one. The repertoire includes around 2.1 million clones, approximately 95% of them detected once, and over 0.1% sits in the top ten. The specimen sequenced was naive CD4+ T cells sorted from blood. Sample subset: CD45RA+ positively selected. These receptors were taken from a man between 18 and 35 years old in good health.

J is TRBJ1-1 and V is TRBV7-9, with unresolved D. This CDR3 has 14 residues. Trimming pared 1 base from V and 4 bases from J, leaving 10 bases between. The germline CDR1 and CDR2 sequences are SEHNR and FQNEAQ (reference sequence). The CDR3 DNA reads TGTGCCAGCAGCTTAGGTGGGATACGCACTGAAGCTTTCTTT. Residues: CASSLGGIRTEAFF.

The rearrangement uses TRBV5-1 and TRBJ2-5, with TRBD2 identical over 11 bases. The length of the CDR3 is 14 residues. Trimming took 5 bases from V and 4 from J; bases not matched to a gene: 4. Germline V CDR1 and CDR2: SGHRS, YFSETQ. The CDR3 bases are TGCGCCAGCAGGCTACTAGCGGGAGCAGAGACCCAGTACTTC. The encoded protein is CASRLLAGAETQYF.

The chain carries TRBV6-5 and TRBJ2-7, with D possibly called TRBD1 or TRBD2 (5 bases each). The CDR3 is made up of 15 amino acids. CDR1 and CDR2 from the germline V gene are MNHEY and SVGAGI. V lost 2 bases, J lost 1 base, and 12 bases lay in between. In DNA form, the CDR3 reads TGTGCCAGCAGTTACGAGGGGTTAGGGTCCTACGAGCAGTACTTC. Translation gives CASSYEGLGSYEQYF.

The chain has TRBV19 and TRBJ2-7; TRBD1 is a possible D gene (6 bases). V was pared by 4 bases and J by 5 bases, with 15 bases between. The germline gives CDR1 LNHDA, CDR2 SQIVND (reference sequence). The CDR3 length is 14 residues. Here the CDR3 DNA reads TGTGCCAGTAGTACGCTCAGGGGCTGGGACGAGCAGTACTTC. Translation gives CASSTLRGWDEQYF.

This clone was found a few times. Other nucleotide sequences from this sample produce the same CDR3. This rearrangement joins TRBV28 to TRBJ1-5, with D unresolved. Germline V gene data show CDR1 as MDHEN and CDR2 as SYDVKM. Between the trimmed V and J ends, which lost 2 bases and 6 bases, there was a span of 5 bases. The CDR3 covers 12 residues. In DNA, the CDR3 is TGTGCCAGCAGTTTAGCGGGTCAGCCCCAGCATTTT. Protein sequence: CASSLAGQPQHF.

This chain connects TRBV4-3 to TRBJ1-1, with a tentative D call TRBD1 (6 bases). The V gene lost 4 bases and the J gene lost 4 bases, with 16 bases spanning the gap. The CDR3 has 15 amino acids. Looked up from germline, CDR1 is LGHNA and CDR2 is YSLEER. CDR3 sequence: CASSLTSTGFTEAFF. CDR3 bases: TGCGCCAGCAGCCTTACCTCGACAGGCTTCACTGAAGCTTTCTTT.

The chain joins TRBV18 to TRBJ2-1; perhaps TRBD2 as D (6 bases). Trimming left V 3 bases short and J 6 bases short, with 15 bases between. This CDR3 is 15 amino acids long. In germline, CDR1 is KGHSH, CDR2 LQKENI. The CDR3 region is CASSPAGNLGNEQFF. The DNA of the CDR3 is TGTGCCAGCTCACCGGCGGGAAATTTGGGCAATGAGCAGTTCTTC.

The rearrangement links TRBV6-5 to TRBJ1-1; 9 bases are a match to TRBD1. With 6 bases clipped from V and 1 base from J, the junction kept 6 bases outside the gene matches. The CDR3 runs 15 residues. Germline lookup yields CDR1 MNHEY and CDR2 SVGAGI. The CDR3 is CASSVGDRANTEAFF. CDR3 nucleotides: TGTGCCAGCAGCGTAGGGGACAGGGCGAACACTGAAGCTTTCTTT.

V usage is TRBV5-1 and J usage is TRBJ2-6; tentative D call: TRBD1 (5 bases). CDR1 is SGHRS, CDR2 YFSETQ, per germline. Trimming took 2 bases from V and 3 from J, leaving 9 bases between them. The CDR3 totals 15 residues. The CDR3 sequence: CASSLSGLGANVLTF. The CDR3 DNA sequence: TGCGCCAGCAGCTTATCAGGGCTTGGGGCCAACGTCCTGACTTTC.